The 19 T cell receptor beta chains in this list originate from one sample, sequenced in a study of beta chain features in type 1 diabetes. The study, taken as a whole, reports: Significant though moderate, a shortening of TCRB CDR3s appeared in all four CD4+ subsets of Type 1 diabetes patients.

All of the isolated RNA was reverse transcribed, so expressed TCRB transcripts were sequenced. The method was immunoSEQ multiplex PCR; TCRdb's version includes in-frame clones alone and lacks a portion of them. This sample has hundreds of thousands of clones, with around 15% found just once. These TCRs' antigens remain unknown. The sample taken for sequencing was naive CD4+ T cells from blood. The receptors stem from a man younger than 35 with type 1 diabetes.

The chain combines TRBV18 with TRBJ1-2, with D tentatively TRBD1 (5 bases). The CDR3 has 14 residues. Germline V CDR1 and CDR2: KGHSH, LQKENI. Trimming removed 3 bases from V and 6 bases from J, with 14 bases in between. The CDR3 DNA sequence: TGTGCCAGCTCACCGGGCACAGGCACAAATGGCTACACCTTC. The encoded protein is CASSPGTGTNGYTF.

The CDR3 is CASSLSLRTGPKPQYF. The CDR3 DNA follows: TGTGCCAGCAGCTTGTCGTTAAGGACGGGGCCGAAACCGCAGTATTTT. V is TRBV5-6 and J is TRBJ2-3; D is possibly TRBD1 or TRBD2 (5 bases each). The CDR3 extends over 16 amino acids. V shed 1 base and J shed 10 bases, with 22 bases lying between them. In germline, CDR1 is SGHDT, CDR2 YYEEEE. The full variable domain, with the rest looked up from reference TRBV5-6 and TRBJ2-3, is DAGVTQSPTHLIKTRGQQVTLRCSPKSGHDTVSWYQQALGQGPQFIFQYYEEEERQRGNFPDRFSGHQFPNYSSELNVNALLLGDSALYLCASSLSLRTGPKPQYFGPGTRLTVL.

The sample holds a few counts of this clone. This sequence joins TRBV20-1 and TRBJ1-1, with 8 bases matching TRBD1. Germline V CDR1 and CDR2: DFQATT, SNEGSKA (reference sequence). The length of the CDR3 is 11 residues. The CDR3 is CSTGGSTEAFF. CDR3 DNA: TGCAGCACAGGGGGTAGCACTGAAGCTTTCTTT.

Comment on this clone: Distinct nucleotide sequences in the sample also encode this CDR3. V and J are TRBV28 and TRBJ2-3, with D unclear. The CDR3 is 11 amino acids. The V end was cut by 2 bases, the J end by 6 bases, with 3 bases between. Germline assignment: CDR1 MDHEN and CDR2 SYDVKM. The CDR3 loop reads CASSLRDTQYF. DNA for the CDR3: TGTGCCAGCAGTTTAAGGGATACGCAGTATTTT.

This clone has a handful of counts. The rearrangement joins TRBV27 to TRBJ2-1; D possibly corresponds to TRBD2 (5 bases). CDR1 is MNHEY and CDR2 is SMNVEV in the germline V gene (reference sequence). V gave up 7 bases and J gave up 7 bases, with 17 bases separating them. CDR3 length: 14 residues. CDR3 residues: CASNKLGNWNEQFF. The CDR3, as DNA: TGTGCCAGCAATAAGCTCGGGAATTGGAATGAGCAGTTCTTC.

In DNA form, the CDR3 reads TGTGCCAGCGGGGGGACTAGCACAGATACGCAGTATTTT. It translates to CASGGTSTDTQYF. J is TRBJ2-3 and V is TRBV7-9; a possible D gene is TRBD2 (6 bases). The CDR3 loop spans 13 amino acids. V was trimmed by 8 bases and J by 0 bases, leaving 9 bases between them. The germline CDR1 and CDR2 sequences are SEHNR and FQNEAQ (reference sequence).

The chain employs TRBV5-6 and TRBJ1-4; D gene unclear. V gave up 0 bases and J gave up 0 bases, with 0 bases separating them. The CDR3 has 13 residues. Germline V lookup: CDR1 SGHDT, CDR2 YYEEEE. The DNA of the CDR3 is TGTGCCAGCAGCTTGGCAACTAATGAAAAACTGTTTTTT. Translated: CASSLATNEKLFF.

This clone was detected a few times. This chain links TRBV4-3 with TRBJ1-3; D is perhaps TRBD1 (5 bases). The CDR3 consists of 14 residues. V was trimmed by 0 bases and J by 10 bases, leaving 13 bases between them. Germline V gene lookup returns CDR1 LGHNA and CDR2 YSLEER. The DNA for the CDR3 is TGCGCCAGCAGCCAAGATGCGCAGGGTGTGACCATATATTTT. It encodes CASSQDAQGVTIYF.

The chain uses TRBV6-6 and TRBJ1-5; D is ambiguous. Trimming took 8 bases from V and 7 from J, leaving 18 bases between them. CDR3 length: 14 residues. Germline V gene lookup returns CDR1 MNHNY and CDR2 SVGAGI (reference sequence). CDR3 residues: CASSQRVLGQPQHF. The CDR3, as DNA: TGTGCCAGCTCACAGAGGGTCCTGGGACAGCCCCAGCATTTT.

The chain has TRBV20-1 and TRBJ1-1; 7 positions agree with TRBD1. CDR3 length equals 10 residues. V shed 8 bases and J 3 bases; nucleotides not matched to a gene: 0. Germline V gives CDR1 DFQATT, CDR2 SNEGSKA (reference sequence). CDR3 residues: CSTGDTEAFF. Written as DNA, the CDR3 is TGCAGTACAGGGGACACTGAAGCTTTCTTT.

The table lists this clone with a few counts. The chain recombines TRBV2 with TRBJ2-7; 9 bases agree with TRBD1. The CDR3 spans 14 residues. With V trimmed by 6 bases and J by 3 bases, 6 bases remained unmatched. In germline, CDR1 is SNHLY, CDR2 FYNNEI. Written as DNA, the CDR3 is TGTGCCAGCAGAGGTCTGGGACAGGGCTACGAGCAGTACTTC. Its translation is CASRGLGQGYEQYF.

This clone has more than one count but fewer than ten. The V gene is TRBV6-5, the J gene TRBJ2-7; no reliable D call. The CDR3 sequence is 16 residues long. Germline lookup yields CDR1 MNHEY and CDR2 SVGAGI. The V gene lost 6 bases and the J gene lost 2 bases, with 20 bases spanning the gap. The CDR3 protein is CASRYAFASLTYEQYF. In nucleotides, the CDR3 is TGTGCCAGCAGGTACGCTTTTGCGAGCCTCACCTACGAGCAGTACTTC.

The chain uses TRBV7-8 and TRBJ2-1; unclear D gene. V was pared by 5 bases and J by 4 bases, with 24 bases between. In germline, CDR1 is SGHVS, CDR2 FQNEAQ. The CDR3 has 18 residues. CDR3 coding DNA: TGTGCCAGCAGCCCTAGTTCAGTAGGGCTCCGCAAATACAATGAGCAGTTCTTC. It is translated as CASSPSSVGLRKYNEQFF.

V gene TRBV25-1 combines with J gene TRBJ2-5; either TRBD1 or TRBD2 may fit D (6 bases each). The V and J ends lost 4 bases and 4 bases respectively, with 22 bases between them. The germline V gene encodes CDR1 MGHDK and CDR2 SYGVNS. The CDR3 totals 17 residues. The CDR3 loop is CASSAFNEGGVGETQYF. The CDR3 DNA reads as TGTGCCAGCAGTGCTTTCAATGAGGGGGGCGTCGGAGAGACCCAGTACTTC. Supplemented by reference TRBV25-1 and TRBJ2-5, the full variable domain reads EADIYQTPRYLVIGTGKKITLECSQTMGHDKMYWYQQDPGMELHLIHYSYGVNSTEKGDLSSESTVSRIRTEHFPLTLESARPSHTSQYLCASSAFNEGGVGETQYFGPGTRLLVL.

CDR3 region: CASSPLRGGPSTDTQYF. CDR3 bases: TGTGCCAGCAGCCCTCTGAGGGGAGGGCCTAGCACAGATACGCAGTATTTT. The chain combines TRBV7-2 with TRBJ2-3; 7 nucleotides match TRBD2. CDR1 is SGHTA, CDR2 FQGNSA, per germline. V was clipped by 5 bases and J by 0 bases; unmatched bases: 11. The CDR3 is 17 residues long.

This clone appeared once. The chain employs TRBV6-5 and TRBJ2-1; 9 bases are shared with TRBD2. V lost 9 bases and J lost 7; bases outside the gene matches: 13. The CDR3 spans 15 residues. From germline, CDR1 is MNHEY and CDR2 SVGAGI. DNA for the CDR3: TGTGCCAGTTGCTCGGCTAGCGGGGACCCTAATGAGCAGTTCTTC. Translated, it gives CASCSASGDPNEQFF.

This clone was counted only a few times. The rearrangement joins TRBV18 to TRBJ1-2; tentative D call: TRBD1 (5 bases). This CDR3 spans 14 amino acids. V lost 4 bases and J lost 0, with 9 bases in between. Germline lookup yields CDR1 KGHSH and CDR2 LQKENI. This CDR3 is CASSLQGTNYGYTF. The DNA of the CDR3 is TGTGCCAGCTCACTTCAGGGTACTAACTATGGCTACACCTTC.

V gene TRBV25-1 combines with J gene TRBJ2-7; D is unresolved. CDR3 size: 12 residues. V was pared by 7 bases and J by 7 bases, with 14 bases between. Germline CDR1 is MGHDK and CDR2 is SYGVNS. CDR3 protein: CASTQRDREQYF. CDR3 in DNA: TGTGCCAGCACCCAACGAGACCGGGAGCAGTACTTC.

In its sample, this clone was seen a few times. The V gene is TRBV5-4, the J gene TRBJ2-2; D is possibly TRBD1 (5 bases). CDR1 is SGHNT and CDR2 is YYREEE in the germline V gene (reference sequence). The germline V and J ends were trimmed by 4 bases and 1 base, with 14 bases remaining between them. This CDR3 is 16 amino acids long. CDR3 coding DNA: TGTGCCAGCAGCCGCCAGACAGCTGTGAACACCGGGGAGCTGTTTTTT. It yields the protein CASSRQTAVNTGELFF.